A single TCR beta chain is shown here with its context. Antigen: not known. This entry is derived from a study of T cell responses to AZD1222 COVID-19 vaccine. General study points: Spike-specific TCR breadth and depth went up after people got two AZD1222 doses. Of the AZD1222 recipients, only six or seven were seropositive at baseline.

V shed 7 bases, J shed 0 bases, and the junction held 7 bases outside the gene matches. CDR1 and CDR2 (germline): SNHLY, FYNNEI. The CDR3 length is 17 residues. Sequenced by immunoSEQ multiplex PCR; TCRdb stores in-frame clones only, minus some. The sample has under 95,000 clones; 90% are singletons. This TCR came from an adult who received the AZD1222 COVID-19 vaccine. The sample here was peripheral blood, taken 28 days after the second AZD1222 dose. The chain recombines TRBV2 with TRBJ1-6, with 9 positions matching TRBD1. This CDR3 reads CASNMGQGNSYNSPLHF. The DNA of the CDR3 is TGTGCCAGCAACATGGGACAGGGAAACTCCTATAATTCACCCCTCCACTTT.